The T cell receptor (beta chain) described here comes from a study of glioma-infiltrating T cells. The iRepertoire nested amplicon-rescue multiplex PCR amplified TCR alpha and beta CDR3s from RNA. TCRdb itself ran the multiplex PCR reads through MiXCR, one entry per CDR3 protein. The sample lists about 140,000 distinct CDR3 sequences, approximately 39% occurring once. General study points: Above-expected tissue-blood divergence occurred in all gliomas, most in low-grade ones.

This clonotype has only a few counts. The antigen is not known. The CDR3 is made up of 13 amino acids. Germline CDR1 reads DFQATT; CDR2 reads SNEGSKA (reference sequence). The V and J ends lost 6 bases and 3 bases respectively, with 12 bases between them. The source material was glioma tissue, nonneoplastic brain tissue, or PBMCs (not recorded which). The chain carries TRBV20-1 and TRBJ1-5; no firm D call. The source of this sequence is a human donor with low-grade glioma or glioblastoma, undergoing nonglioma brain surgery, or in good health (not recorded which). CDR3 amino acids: CSAPGPSNQPQHF. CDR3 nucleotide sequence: TGCAGTGCCCCTGGACCGTCCAATCAGCCCCAGCATTTT.